This TCR beta chain stems from a study of blood T cells in healthy people across ages. The CDR3 sequence is 14 residues long. Germline CDR1 is MNHEY and CDR2 is SMNVEV (reference sequence). The ends lost 6 bases at V and 2 bases at J; junction bases unmatched: 3. This clonotype occurred many times. It was with a sample-barcoded 5' primer and a J-beta primer mix that a second PCR of about 6 to 12 cycles was run. TCRdb re-analysed the 5' RACE reads in MiXCR, keeping a single row per CDR3 protein. The repertoire has 920,000 or so distinct CDR3 sequences, more than 40% of them found once; the top ten carry under 20%. Individuals who donated were healthy Caucasians from Russia aged roughly 6 to 100.

The receptor comes from a woman aged 60 to 75 in good health. The sample consisted of blood. V gene TRBV27 combines with J gene TRBJ2-7, with 11 bases identical to TRBD2. The CDR3 loop reads CASRLAGGPYEQYF. CDR3 bases: TGTGCCAGCAGGTTAGCGGGAGGGCCCTACGAGCAGTACTTC.